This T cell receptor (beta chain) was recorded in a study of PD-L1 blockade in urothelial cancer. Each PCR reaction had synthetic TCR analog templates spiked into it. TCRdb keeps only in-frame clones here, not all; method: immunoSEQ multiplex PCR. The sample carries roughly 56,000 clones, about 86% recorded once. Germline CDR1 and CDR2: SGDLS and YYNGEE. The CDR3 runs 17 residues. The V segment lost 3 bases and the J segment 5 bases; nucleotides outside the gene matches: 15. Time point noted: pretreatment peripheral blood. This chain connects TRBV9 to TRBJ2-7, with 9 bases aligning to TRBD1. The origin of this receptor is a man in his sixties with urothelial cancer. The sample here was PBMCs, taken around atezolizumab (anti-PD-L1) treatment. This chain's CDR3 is CASSATSPGQGRNEQYF. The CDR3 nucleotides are TGTGCCAGCAGCGCGACTAGCCCGGGACAGGGTAGGAACGAGCAGTACTTC. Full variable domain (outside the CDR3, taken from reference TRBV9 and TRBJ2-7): DSGVTQTPKHLITATGQRVTLRCSPRSGDLSVYWYQQSLDQGLQFLIQYYNGEERAKGNILERFSAQQFPDLHSELNLSSLELGDSALYFCASSATSPGQGRNEQYFGPGTRLTVT.